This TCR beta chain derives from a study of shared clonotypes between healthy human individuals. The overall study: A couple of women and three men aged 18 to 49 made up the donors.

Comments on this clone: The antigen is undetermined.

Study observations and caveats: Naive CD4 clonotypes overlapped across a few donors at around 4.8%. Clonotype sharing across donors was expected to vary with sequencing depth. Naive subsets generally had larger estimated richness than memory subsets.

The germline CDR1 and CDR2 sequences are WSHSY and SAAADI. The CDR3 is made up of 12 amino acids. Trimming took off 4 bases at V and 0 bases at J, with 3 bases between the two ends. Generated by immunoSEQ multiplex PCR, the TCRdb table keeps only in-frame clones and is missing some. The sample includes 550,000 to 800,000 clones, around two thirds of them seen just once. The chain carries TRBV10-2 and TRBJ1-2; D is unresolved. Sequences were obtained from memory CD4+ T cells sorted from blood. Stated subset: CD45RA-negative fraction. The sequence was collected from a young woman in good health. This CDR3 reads CASSGTNYGYTF. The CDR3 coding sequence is TGCGCCAGCAGTGGAACTAACTATGGCTACACCTTC.